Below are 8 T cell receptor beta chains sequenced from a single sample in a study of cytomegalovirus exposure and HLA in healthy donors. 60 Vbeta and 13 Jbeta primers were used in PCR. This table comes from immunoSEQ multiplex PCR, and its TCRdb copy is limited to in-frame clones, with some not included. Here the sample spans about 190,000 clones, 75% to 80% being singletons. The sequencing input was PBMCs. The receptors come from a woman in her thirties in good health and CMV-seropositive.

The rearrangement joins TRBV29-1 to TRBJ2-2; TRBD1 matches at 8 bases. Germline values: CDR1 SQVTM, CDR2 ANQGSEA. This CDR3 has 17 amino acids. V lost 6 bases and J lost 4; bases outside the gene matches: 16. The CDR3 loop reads CSVPRPQSRGPTGELFF. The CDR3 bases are TGCAGCGTCCCCCGGCCGCAGAGCAGGGGGCCCACCGGGGAGCTGTTTTTT.

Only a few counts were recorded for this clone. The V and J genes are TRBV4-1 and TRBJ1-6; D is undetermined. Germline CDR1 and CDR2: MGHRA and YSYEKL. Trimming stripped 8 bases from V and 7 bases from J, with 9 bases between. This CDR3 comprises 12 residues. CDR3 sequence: CASSPGNSPLHF. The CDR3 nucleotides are TGCGCCAGCTCTCCGGGGAATTCACCCCTCCACTTT.

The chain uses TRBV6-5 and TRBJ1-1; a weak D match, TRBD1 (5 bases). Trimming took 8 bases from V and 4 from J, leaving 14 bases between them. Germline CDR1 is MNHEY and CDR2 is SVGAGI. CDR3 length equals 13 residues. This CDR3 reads CASGRDGGTEAFF. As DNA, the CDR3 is TGTGCCAGCGGAAGGGACGGGGGCACTGAAGCTTTCTTT.

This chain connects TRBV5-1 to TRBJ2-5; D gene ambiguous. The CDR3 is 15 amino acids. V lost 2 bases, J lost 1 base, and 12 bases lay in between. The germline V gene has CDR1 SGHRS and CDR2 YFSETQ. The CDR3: CASSFSGGSQETQYF. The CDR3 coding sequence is TGCGCCAGCAGCTTCAGTGGCGGAAGCCAAGAGACCCAGTACTTC.

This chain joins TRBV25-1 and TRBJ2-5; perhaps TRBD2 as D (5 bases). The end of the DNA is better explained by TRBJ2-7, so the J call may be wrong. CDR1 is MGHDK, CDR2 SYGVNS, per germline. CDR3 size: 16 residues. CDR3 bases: TGTGCCAGCAGTGAATCTCGGGGTTTTGAGTCCTACGAGCAGTACTTC. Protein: CASSESRGFESYEQYF.

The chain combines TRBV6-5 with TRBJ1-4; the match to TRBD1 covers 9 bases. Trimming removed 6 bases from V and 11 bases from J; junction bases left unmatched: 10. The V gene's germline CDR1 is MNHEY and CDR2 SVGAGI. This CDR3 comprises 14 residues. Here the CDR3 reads CASRPGQGEWKLFF. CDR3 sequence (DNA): TGTGCCAGCAGGCCGGGACAGGGAGAGTGGAAACTGTTTTTT.

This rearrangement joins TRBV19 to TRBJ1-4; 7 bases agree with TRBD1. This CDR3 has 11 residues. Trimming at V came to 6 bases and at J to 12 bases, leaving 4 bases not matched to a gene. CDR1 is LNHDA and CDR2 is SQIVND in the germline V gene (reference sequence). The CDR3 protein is CASRQQGELFF. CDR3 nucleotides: TGTGCCAGTAGACAGCAGGGGGAACTGTTTTTT.

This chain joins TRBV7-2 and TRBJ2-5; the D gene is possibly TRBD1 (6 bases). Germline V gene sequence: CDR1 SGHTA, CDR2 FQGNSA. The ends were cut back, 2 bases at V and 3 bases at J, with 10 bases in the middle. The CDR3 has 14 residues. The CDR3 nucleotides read TGTGCCAGCAGCTTATTCGGGGACAAAGAGACCCAGTACTTC. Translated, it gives CASSLFGDKETQYF. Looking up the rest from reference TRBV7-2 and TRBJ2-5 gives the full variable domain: GAGVSQSPSNKVTEKGKDVELRCDPISGHTALYWYRQSLGQGLEFLIYFQGNSAPDKSGLPSDRFSAERTGGSVSTLTIQRTQQEDSAVYLCASSLFGDKETQYFGPGTRLLVL.